This T cell receptor beta chain was obtained from a study of a mutant IDH1 vaccine in newly diagnosed glioma. The overall study: Patients received vaccination from 4-6 weeks after radiotherapy alone, or with temozolomide cycles. Antecedent treatment encompassed radiotherapy, temozolomide, or their combination; the majority received both.

Concerning this clone: What it binds is unknown.

Assay used: immunoSEQ multiplex PCR; TCRdb lists only in-frame clones, some missing. Of about 82,000 clones listed, roughly 85% are singletons. Noted time point: week 23, last vaccination. Doses comprised 300 ug of mutant IDH1 20-mer peptide each, plus topical imiquimod. With 2 bases removed from V and 7 bases from J, the gap between germline ends came to 18 bases. CDR3 length equals 16 residues. Germline V gives CDR1 SGHRS, CDR2 YFSETQ. The source material was PBMCs, sampled from a glioma patient whose treatment included an IDH1 peptide vaccine. This receptor was identified in a young man with glioma. Some clones in this sample may be carry-over from other donors' samples. The gene calls are TRBV5-1 and TRBJ1-4; weak D call: TRBD1 (6 bases). CDR3 sequence reads: CASSFDPQGSSEKLFF. The CDR3 DNA is TGCGCCAGCAGCTTCGATCCACAGGGCTCGAGTGAAAAACTGTTTTTT.